This T cell receptor beta chain was sequenced in a study of cytomegalovirus exposure and HLA in healthy donors. Study-wide context: The roughly 120 validation repertoires used the same platform as the 550 to 800 first-cohort repertoires (as reported by a later analysis).

Trimming removed 0 bases from V and 6 bases from J, with 11 bases in between. CDR3 length equals 14 residues. Looked up from germline, CDR1 is ENHRY and CDR2 is SYGVKD. The method was immunoSEQ multiplex PCR; TCRdb's version includes in-frame clones alone and lacks a portion of them. The data contain 70,000 or so clones, roughly 93% of them seen just once; the ten biggest clones take up approximately 1%. Study results and limitations: Most TCR sequences proved rare, with some public TCRs found in many donors. A few chains tied to CMV proved CMV antigen-specific in vitro. The study labeled around 160 TCR beta chains cytomegalovirus-associated.

About this clone itself: Its cognate antigen is unknown.

Sequenced input: PBMCs. The receptor's source is a woman aged 18-29 years in good health and CMV-seronegative. J is TRBJ1-1 and V is TRBV10-3, with a possible D match to TRBD1 (5 bases). CDR3 residues: CAISESNRGAEAFF. DNA of the CDR3: TGTGCCATCAGTGAGTCGAACCGGGGGGCTGAAGCTTTCTTT.